Below, one T cell receptor (beta chain) is given with its context. Its antigen remains undetermined. It has no much larger one-base neighbor in the sample; base qualities were not kept. This specimen comes from a study of blood T cell repertoires in COVID-19 (dated by TCRdb to 2020 to 2021). At the level of the whole study: Samples covering the acute and convalescent phases of COVID-19 were provided by collaborators in the United States, Italy and Spain. The prospective study material was composed of cDNA or gDNA derived from T cells, B-cell-depleted T cells, or PBMCs. The dataset comprised deeply sampled blood TCRbeta repertoires from subjects exposed to, actively infected with, or recovered from COVID-19. The repertoires were made available in a free public database intended to serve as a resource for research on the immune response to SARS-CoV-2. Samples were obtained from the ongoing ImmuneRACE study (first 160 participants) and from 1,200 or so subjects provided by 6 global collaborators. Sample metadata almost always included a de-identified subject ID, COVID-19 status, age in years and sex. Where HLA class I and class II types were available, the types were taken from metadata supplied by the sample provider, not from assay-based typing.

Results the study describes overall, beyond this receptor: How much clinical and demographic metadata was included differed by source and by participant, and the metadata was provided uncurated.

TCRbeta CDR3 regions were amplified from genomic DNA by means of the immunoSEQ Assay, a bias-controlled multiplex PCR. The authors' pipeline ran thus. Within the assay, amplification of reference gene primers was used to estimate how many nucleated cells each sample contained. To quantify the absolute abundance of each unique TCRbeta CDR3 rearrangement, sequence reads were collapsed and filtered. For each sample, productive Simpson clonality was calculated as the square root of Simpson's diversity index over productive rearrangements. The clones in this table, taken by TCRdb from immuneACCESS, are in-frame only. Not every clone is retained; where verified, under half of the shortfall comes from an unresolved V gene, and the cause of the rest is unknown. The V and J calls and clone size are taken from that table; D and trimming were inferred from the DNA. This sample comprises some 200,000 clones, 70% to 85% of them detected only once. Approximately 9.8% of the sample is taken by the ten largest.

The germline V gene (reference sequence) supplies CDR1 LGHDT and CDR2 YNNKEL. The CDR3 sequence holds 14 residues, the cysteine and phenylalanine included. Only the CDR3 region is kept as DNA, spanning 42 bases read in frame from base 1. Trimming accounts for 5 bases at V and 7 bases at J, while the number of junction bases matched to no gene is 9. Each collaborating institution followed its own protocols to collect whole blood in K2EDTA tubes. For TCRbeta analysis, collaborator samples were shipped as frozen whole blood, as isolated PBMCs, or as DNA extracted from either sample type. The rearrangement combines TRBV3-1 (or the pseudogene TRBV3-2) with TRBJ1-2; TRBD1 lines up with 8 middle nucleotides. This TCR was recovered from a woman aged 80 or over with acute or convalescent COVID-19. Sequences were obtained from peripheral blood. The CDR3 corresponds to CASSYGQGMVGYTF. The DNA is TGTGCCAGCAGCTACGGACAGGGAATGGTTGGCTACACCTTC.